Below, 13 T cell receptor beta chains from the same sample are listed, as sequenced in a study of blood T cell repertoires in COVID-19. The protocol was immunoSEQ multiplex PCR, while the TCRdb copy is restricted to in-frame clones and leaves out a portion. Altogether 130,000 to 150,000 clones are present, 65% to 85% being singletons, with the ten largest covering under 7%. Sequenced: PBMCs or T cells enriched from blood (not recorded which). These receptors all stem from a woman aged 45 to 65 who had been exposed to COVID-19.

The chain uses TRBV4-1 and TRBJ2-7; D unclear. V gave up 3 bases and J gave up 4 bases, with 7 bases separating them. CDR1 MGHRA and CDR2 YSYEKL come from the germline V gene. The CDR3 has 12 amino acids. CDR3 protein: CASSQSPYEQYF. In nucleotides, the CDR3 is TGCGCCAGCAGCCAGTCCCCTTACGAGCAGTACTTC.

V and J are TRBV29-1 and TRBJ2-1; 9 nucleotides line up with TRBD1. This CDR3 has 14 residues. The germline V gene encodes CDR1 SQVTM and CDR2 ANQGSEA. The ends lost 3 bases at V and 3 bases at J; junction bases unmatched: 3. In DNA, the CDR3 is TGCAGCGTTGACCGGACAGGGGTCTACAATGAGCAGTTCTTC. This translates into CSVDRTGVYNEQFF.

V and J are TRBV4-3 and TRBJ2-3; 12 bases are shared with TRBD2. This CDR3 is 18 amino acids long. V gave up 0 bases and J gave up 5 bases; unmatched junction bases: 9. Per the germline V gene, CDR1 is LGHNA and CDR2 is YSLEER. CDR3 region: CASSQDRLAGGPVDTQYF. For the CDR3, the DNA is TGCGCCAGCAGCCAAGATCGCCTAGCGGGGGGGCCGGTAGATACGCAGTATTTT.

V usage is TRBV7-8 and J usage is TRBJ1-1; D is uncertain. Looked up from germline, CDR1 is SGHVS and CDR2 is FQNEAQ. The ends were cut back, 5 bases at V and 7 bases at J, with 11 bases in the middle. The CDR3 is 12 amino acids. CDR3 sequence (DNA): TGTGCCAGCAGCCTCAGTCGAGGTGAAGCTTTCTTT. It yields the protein CASSLSRGEAFF.

For the CDR3, the DNA is TGTGCCAGCAGCTCCCTCGCGACGGGGAGGGACAGGGACCTGCACACCTTC. Amino acid sequence: CASSSLATGRDRDLHTF. This sequence joins TRBV11-2 and TRBJ1-2, with TRBD1 matching 9 bases. This CDR3 spans 17 amino acids. From germline, CDR1 is SGHAT and CDR2 FQNNGV. V shed 4 bases, J shed 12 bases, and the junction held 21 bases outside the gene matches.

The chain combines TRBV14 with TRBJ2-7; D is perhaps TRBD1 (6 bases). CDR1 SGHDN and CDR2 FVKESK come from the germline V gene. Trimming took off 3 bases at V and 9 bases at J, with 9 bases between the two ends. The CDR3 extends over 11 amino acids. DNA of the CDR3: TGTGCCAGCAGCCAGGGACAAAGGCAGTACTTC. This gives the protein CASSQGQRQYF.

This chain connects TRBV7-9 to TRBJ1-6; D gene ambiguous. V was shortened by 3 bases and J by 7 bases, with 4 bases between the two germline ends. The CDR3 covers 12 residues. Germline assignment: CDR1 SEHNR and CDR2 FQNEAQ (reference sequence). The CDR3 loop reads CASSFSNSPLHF. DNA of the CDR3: TGTGCCAGCAGCTTTAGCAATTCACCCCTCCACTTT. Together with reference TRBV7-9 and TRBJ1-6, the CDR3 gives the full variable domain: DTGVSQNPRHKITKRGQNVTFRCDPISEHNRLYWYRQTLGQGPEFLTYFQNEAQLEKSRLLSDRFSAERPKGSFSTLEIQRTEQGDSAMYLCASSFSNSPLHFGNGTRLTVT.

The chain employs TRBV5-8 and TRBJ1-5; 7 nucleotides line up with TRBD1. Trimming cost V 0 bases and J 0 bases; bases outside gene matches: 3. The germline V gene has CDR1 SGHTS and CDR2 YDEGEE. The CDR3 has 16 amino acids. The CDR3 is CASSLGQGYSNQPQHF. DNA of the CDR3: TGTGCCAGCAGCTTGGGACAGGGATATAGCAATCAGCCCCAGCATTTT.

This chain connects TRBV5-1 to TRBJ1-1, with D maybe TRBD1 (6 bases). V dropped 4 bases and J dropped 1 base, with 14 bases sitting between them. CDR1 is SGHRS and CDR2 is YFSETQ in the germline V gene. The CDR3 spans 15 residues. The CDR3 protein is CASSVTQGGNTEAFF. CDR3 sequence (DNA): TGCGCCAGCAGCGTCACACAGGGTGGGAACACTGAAGCTTTCTTT. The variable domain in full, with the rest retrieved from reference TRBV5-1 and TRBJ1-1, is KAGVTQTPRYLIKTRGQQVTLSCSPISGHRSVSWYQQTPGQGLQFLFEYFSETQRNKGNFPGRFSGRQFSNSRSEMNVSTLELGDSALYLCASSVTQGGNTEAFFGQGTRLTVV.

CDR3 DNA sequence: TGTGCCAGCAGTGATGGGAGCGGGGGAAACATTCAGTACTTC. This codes for CASSDGSGGNIQYF. The chain uses TRBV6-1 and TRBJ2-4; 8 bases are a match to TRBD2. CDR1 MNHNS and CDR2 SASEGT come from the germline V gene. This CDR3 region has 14 residues. Trimming took 3 bases from V and 6 from J; bases not matched to a gene: 4.

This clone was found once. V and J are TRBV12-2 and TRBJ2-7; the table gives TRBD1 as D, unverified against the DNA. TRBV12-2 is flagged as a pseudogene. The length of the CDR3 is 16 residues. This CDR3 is CASRLDAGTGSYEQYF. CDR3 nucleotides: TGTGCAAGTCGCTTGGACGCCGGGACAGGATCCTACGAGCAGTACTTC.

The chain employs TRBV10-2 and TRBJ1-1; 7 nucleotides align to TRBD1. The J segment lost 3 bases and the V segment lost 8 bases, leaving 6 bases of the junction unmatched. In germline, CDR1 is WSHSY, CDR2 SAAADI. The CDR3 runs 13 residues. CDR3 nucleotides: TGCGCCAGCCTGACAGGGAGAGACACTGAAGCTTTCTTT. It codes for CASLTGRDTEAFF.

The CDR3, as DNA: TGTGCCAGTAGTATAGACCATCTAGCGGGAGGGCCGAATGAGCAGTTCTTC. Translating it yields CASSIDHLAGGPNEQFF. V and J are TRBV19 and TRBJ2-1; 12 nucleotides match TRBD2. The ends lost 0 bases at V and 7 bases at J; junction bases unmatched: 7. Germline CDR1 LNHDA, CDR2 SQIVND (reference sequence). This CDR3 is 17 amino acids long.